These 30 T cell receptor beta chains were sequenced from one sample in a study of T cell repertoires in cytomegalovirus infection. TCRdb redid the calling of the reads with MiXCR, one entry per CDR3 protein. The sample yields over 250,000 distinct CDR3 sequences, more than 20% seen once. The material sequenced was PBMCs. The source of these receptors is a human donor in good health (CMV status not recorded). Some clones in this sample may be carry-over from other donors' samples.

The chain recombines TRBV20-1 with TRBJ2-4, with D possibly TRBD2 on 6 matching bases. The V end was cut by 1 base, the J end by 0 bases, with 10 bases between. Germline CDR1 is DFQATT and CDR2 is SNEGSKA (reference sequence). The CDR3 covers 15 residues. CDR3 loop: CSARGDSVAKNIQYF. The CDR3 DNA reads as TGCAGTGCTAGAGGGGACTCGGTAGCCAAAAACATTCAGTACTTC.

The genes are TRBV28 and TRBJ2-5; 10 bases line up with TRBD2. Trimming took 6 bases from V and 4 from J; bases not matched to a gene: 5. This CDR3 has 14 amino acids. Germline V gene lookup returns CDR1 MDHEN and CDR2 SYDVKM. CDR3 protein: CASSKRGGGETQYF. In nucleotides, the CDR3 is TGTGCCAGCAGCAAGCGGGGGGGCGGAGAGACCCAGTACTTC.

The chain recombines TRBV24-1 with TRBJ2-1, with 9 bases that match TRBD1. The ends lost 3 bases at V and 8 bases at J; junction bases unmatched: 13. Germline CDR1 and CDR2: KGHDR and SFDVKD. The CDR3 is 17 residues long. CDR3 residues: CATSDQPGTGTGDEQFF. CDR3 DNA: TGTGCCACCAGTGATCAGCCCGGGACAGGGACTGGCGATGAGCAGTTCTTC.

There are many counts of this clonotype. The genes are TRBV7-2 and TRBJ1-5; D gene uncertain. CDR1 and CDR2 (germline): SGHTA, FQGNSA. This CDR3 spans 15 amino acids. The germline V and J ends were trimmed by 2 bases and 5 bases, with 13 bases remaining between them. As DNA, the CDR3 is TGTGCCAGCAGCTTATCCCGAGGAGGTTATCAGCCCCAGCATTTT. Protein sequence: CASSLSRGGYQPQHF.

The CDR3 DNA is TGCAGCGTTTGGGAGGATGGCTACACCTTC. This codes for CSVWEDGYTF. The chain carries TRBV29-1 and TRBJ1-2; unclear D gene. The CDR3 is made up of 10 amino acids. Germline V CDR1 and CDR2: SQVTM, ANQGSEA. With 5 bases removed from V and 6 bases from J, the gap between germline ends came to 7 bases.

The chain couples TRBV19 to TRBJ2-3; the D is unclear. Germline values: CDR1 LNHDA, CDR2 SQIVND (reference sequence). V lost 5 bases, J lost 4 bases, and 10 bases lay in between. The CDR3 runs to 13 residues. The CDR3 DNA reads TGTGCCAGTAGTCCGCTCGAGGCAGATACGCAGTATTTT. Encoded protein: CASSPLEADTQYF.

This clonotype has more than one count but fewer than ten. The genes are TRBV10-1 and TRBJ2-5, with D perhaps given as TRBD1 or TRBD2 (5 bases each). The germline V gene has CDR1 WNHNN and CDR2 SYGVQD (reference sequence). Trimming shortened V by 6 bases and J by 0 bases, and 11 bases separated the two germline ends. The CDR3 runs to 14 residues. CDR3 residues: CASSPGTYQETQYF. The CDR3 DNA reads TGCGCCAGCAGCCCAGGGACGTACCAAGAGACCCAGTACTTC.

The chain combines TRBV7-2 with TRBJ2-2, with D possibly matching TRBD2 (6 bases). Germline assignment: CDR1 SGHTA and CDR2 FQGNSA. V dropped 5 bases and J dropped 2 bases, with 9 bases sitting between them. The CDR3 length is 14 residues. The CDR3 protein is CASSAGRNTGELFF. Written as DNA, the CDR3 is TGTGCCAGCAGCGCGGGACGAAACACCGGGGAGCTGTTTTTT.

The sample holds many counts of this clonotype. V and J are TRBV7-8 and TRBJ1-4; 9 bases agree with TRBD1. J lost 5 bases, V lost 3 bases, and 4 bases had no gene match. Per the germline V gene, CDR1 is SGHVS and CDR2 is FQNEAQ. CDR3 length: 15 amino acids. CDR3 residues: CASSLAGTGNEKLFF. The CDR3 DNA is TGTGCCAGCAGCTTGGCCGGGACAGGGAATGAAAAACTGTTTTTT. The whole variable domain, remainder taken from reference TRBV7-8 and TRBJ1-4, is GAGVSQSPRYKVAKRGQDVALRCDPISGHVSLFWYQQALGQGPEFLTYFQNEAQLDKSGLPSDRFFAERPEGSVSTLKIQRTQQEDSAVYLCASSLAGTGNEKLFFGSGTQLSVL.

This rearrangement joins TRBV14 to TRBJ1-6; 8 bases fit TRBD1. Germline V gives CDR1 SGHDN, CDR2 FVKESK. The CDR3 spans 15 residues. The V segment lost 4 bases and the J segment 2 bases; nucleotides outside the gene matches: 1. CDR3 protein: CASSPGGAYNSPLHF. CDR3 nucleotide sequence: TGTGCCAGCAGCCCAGGGGGCGCCTATAATTCACCCCTCCACTTT.

This clonotype occurred a few times. The chain uses TRBV28 and TRBJ1-1; D is ambiguous. Per germline, CDR1 MDHEN and CDR2 SYDVKM. V dropped 5 bases and J dropped 4 bases, with 14 bases sitting between them. This CDR3 has 14 residues. The CDR3 is CASSPAGVSTEAFF. The CDR3 nucleotides read TGTGCCAGCAGTCCGGCAGGAGTAAGCACTGAAGCTTTCTTT.

The CDR3 DNA reads TGCGCCAGCAGCCAAGTTGGGGACCCTCACACAGATACGCAGTATTTT. Translated: CASSQVGDPHTDTQYF. V usage is TRBV4-3 and J usage is TRBJ2-3; D assignment may be TRBD1 or TRBD2 (5 bases each). This CDR3 comprises 16 residues. Germline V gives CDR1 LGHNA, CDR2 YSLEER. Trimming cost V 1 base and J 2 bases, with 13 bases left between them.

This clonotype was seen more than once but under ten times. V and J are TRBV7-2 and TRBJ2-3, with D tentatively TRBD1 or TRBD2 (5 bases each). Germline V gene sequence: CDR1 SGHTA, CDR2 FQGNSA. V shed 5 bases and J shed 8 bases, with 20 bases lying between them. The CDR3 extends over 15 amino acids. The CDR3 is CASSARDGPLGTQYF. In DNA, the CDR3 is TGTGCCAGCAGCGCCCGGGACGGGCCTTTAGGTACGCAGTATTTT.

The CDR3 protein is CASSWRQESYNEQFF. The CDR3 nucleotides are TGTGCCAGCAGCTGGCGACAGGAGTCCTACAATGAGCAGTTCTTC. This chain connects TRBV7-2 to TRBJ2-1; D might be TRBD1 (6 bases). The V and J ends lost 4 bases and 1 base respectively, with 11 bases between them. The CDR3 sequence is 15 residues long. Per germline, CDR1 SGHTA and CDR2 FQGNSA.

This clonotype was found a few times. V is TRBV27 and J is TRBJ1-5; D ambiguous. The germline V gene has CDR1 MNHEY and CDR2 SMNVEV (reference sequence). The length of the CDR3 is 18 residues. Trimming removed 2 bases from V and 0 bases from J, with 17 bases in between. The CDR3 loop is CASSLRFSAVYSNQPQHF. The CDR3 DNA reads TGTGCCAGCAGTTTACGATTCTCGGCAGTTTATAGCAATCAGCCCCAGCATTTT.

This clonotype showed up many times. The V and J genes are TRBV6-2 or TRBV6-3 and TRBJ1-6; D is ambiguous. CDR3 length: 12 amino acids. Germline-derived CDR1 and CDR2 are MNHEY and SVGEGT. Trimming cost V 8 bases and J 8 bases, with 10 bases left between them. The DNA for the CDR3 is TGTGCCAGCGGCCTGACCTATTCACCCCTCCACTTT. It translates to CASGLTYSPLHF.

The V and J genes are TRBV20-1 and TRBJ1-4; no definite D call. There are 14 residues in the CDR3. Germline V gives CDR1 DFQATT, CDR2 SNEGSKA (reference sequence). V lost 0 bases and J 2 bases, leaving 7 bases between the germline ends. This CDR3 reads CSARETPTNEKLFF. The CDR3 nucleotides read TGCAGTGCTAGAGAGACTCCGACTAATGAAAAACTGTTTTTT.

This clonotype was picked up one time. As DNA, the CDR3 is TGCAGCGTCCCCCTAAAGCACGAGCAGTACTTC. Protein: CSVPLKHEQYF. The chain couples TRBV29-1 to TRBJ2-7; D not certain. V lost 6 bases and J lost 5, with 11 bases in between. The CDR3 loop spans 11 amino acids. The V gene's germline CDR1 is SQVTM and CDR2 ANQGSEA.

A few counts support this clonotype. The gene calls are TRBV28 and TRBJ1-2, with 9 bases fitting TRBD1. CDR1 is MDHEN and CDR2 is SYDVKM in the germline V gene. This CDR3 has 12 amino acids. Trimming took 5 bases from V and 8 from J; bases not matched to a gene: 3. The CDR3 region has the DNA TGTGCCAGCAGTGTGGGACAGGGCGGCTACACCTTC. This translates into CASSVGQGGYTF.

This clonotype was seen ten or more times. The J gene is TRBJ2-1, the V gene TRBV10-2; D ambiguous. The CDR3 consists of 14 residues. CDR1 and CDR2 from the germline V gene are WSHSY and SAAADI. V lost 5 bases and J lost 2, with 10 bases in between. CDR3 in amino acids: CASSPSLTYNEQFF. DNA for the CDR3: TGCGCCAGCAGTCCCAGCCTTACCTACAATGAGCAGTTCTTC.

This clonotype has just a few counts. This rearrangement joins TRBV6-4 to TRBJ2-3; 8 positions agree with TRBD1. J was trimmed by 4 bases and V by 2 bases; bases with no gene match: 8. Germline-derived CDR1 and CDR2 are MRHNA and SNTAGT. The CDR3 has 16 residues. The CDR3 here is CASSDRTGGGADTQYF. CDR3 DNA sequence: TGTGCCAGCAGTGACCGAACAGGGGGAGGTGCAGATACGCAGTATTTT.

For this clonotype: Germline and junction disagree at one end, which may indicate a read error. CDR3 residues: CASSSNNEQFF. In nucleotides, the CDR3 is TGTGCCAGCAGCTCCAACAATGAGCAGTTCTTC. V usage is TRBV11-3 and J usage is TRBJ2-1, with D uncertain. Germline V CDR1 and CDR2: SGHNT, YENEEA. CDR3 length: 11 residues.

The genes are TRBV4-3 and TRBJ1-6; D remains unclear. This CDR3 is 16 amino acids long. Germline lookup yields CDR1 LGHNA and CDR2 YSLEER. Trimming shortened V by 2 bases and J by 5 bases, and 13 bases separated the two germline ends. The CDR3 DNA reads as TGCGCCAGCAGCCAATCTCTGGTCGGTGATAATTCACCCCTCCACTTT. It codes for CASSQSLVGDNSPLHF.

The chain combines TRBV5-6 with TRBJ2-5, with no clear D. The V end lost 5 bases, the J end lost 5 bases, and 10 bases lay between the germline ends. The germline gives CDR1 SGHDT, CDR2 YYEEEE. The CDR3 sequence is 12 residues long. CDR3 residues: CASSGYRETQYF. CDR3 coding DNA: TGTGCCAGCAGTGGATATCGGGAGACCCAGTACTTC.

This CDR3 reads CSASRSRNQPQHF. As DNA, the CDR3 is TGCAGTGCTAGTAGGTCGCGCAATCAGCCCCAGCATTTT. This rearrangement joins TRBV20-1 to TRBJ1-5; no definite D call. CDR3 length equals 13 residues. Per germline, CDR1 DFQATT and CDR2 SNEGSKA (reference sequence). The V end was cut by 3 bases, the J end by 2 bases, with 8 bases between.

J is TRBJ2-7 and V is TRBV23-1; D is uncertain. TRBV23-1 is flagged as an ORF with uncertain function. The CDR3 totals 17 residues. The V end lost 0 bases, the J end lost 2 bases, and 17 bases lay between the germline ends. CDR3 DNA sequence: TGCGCCAGCAGTCAATCTTCCGGTTTTGGCCAAGCCTACGAGCAGTACTTC. Amino acids: CASSQSSGFGQAYEQYF.

The chain combines TRBV7-2 with TRBJ2-3, with TRBD2 matching 12 bases. From germline, CDR1 is SGHTA and CDR2 FQGNSA. Trimming cost V 5 bases and J 4 bases; bases outside gene matches: 7. CDR3 length: 16 amino acids. The DNA of the CDR3 is TGTGCCAGCAGCCTGACTAGCGGGAGTGTGGCAGATACGCAGTATTTT. It codes for CASSLTSGSVADTQYF.

This clonotype has just a few counts. The rearrangement joins TRBV15 to TRBJ1-2; 7 bases align to TRBD1. V lost 0 bases, J lost 5 bases, and 6 bases stayed unmatched. Germline assignment: CDR1 LNHNV and CDR2 YYDKDF (reference sequence). The CDR3 extends over 15 amino acids. The CDR3 loop reads CATSRDPQGEYGYTF. The CDR3 DNA sequence: TGTGCCACCAGCAGAGACCCCCAGGGGGAATATGGCTACACCTTC.

The sample holds many counts of this clonotype. J is TRBJ2-7 and V is TRBV6-1; TRBD1 agrees at 11 bases. V shed 7 bases and J 1 base; nucleotides not matched to a gene: 6. The CDR3 sequence is 15 residues long. From germline, CDR1 is MNHNS and CDR2 SASEGT. The CDR3 spells CASIGQGALSYEQYF. As DNA, the CDR3 is TGTGCCAGCATTGGACAGGGGGCGTTATCCTACGAGCAGTACTTC.

This clonotype was seen a single time. The chain employs TRBV6-2 or TRBV6-3 and TRBJ1-1; a weak D match, TRBD1 (6 bases). Germline CDR1 is MNHEY and CDR2 is SVGEGT. With 2 bases removed from V and 4 bases from J, the gap between germline ends came to 11 bases. The CDR3 has 14 residues. CDR3 residues: CASSYQGLRTEAFF. CDR3 sequence (DNA): TGTGCCAGCAGTTACCAGGGGTTGCGCACTGAAGCTTTCTTT.